Each of the 11 T cell receptor beta chains below was sequenced from the same sample in a study of low-dose radiotherapy and immunotherapy resistance in tumors. Primers used for first-strand cDNA, a TRAV- and TRBV-specific set, covered both alpha and beta chains. With a V-primer adapter and a constant-region primer, TCRs were amplified for approximately 19 PCR cycles. One entry per CDR3 protein, called by TCRdb with MiXCR from the reads. The repertoire holds about 13,000 distinct CDR3 sequences, with more than 65% as singletons. The receptors derive from a human donor with advanced metastatic prostate, ovarian, gallbladder or colorectal cancer (not recorded which). This table probably holds off-target reads from a library built for another chain.

This rearrangement joins TRBV29-1 to TRBJ2-5, with 12 bases aligning to TRBD2. Germline values: CDR1 SQVTM, CDR2 ANQGSEA. J lost 2 bases, V lost 7 bases, and 5 bases had no gene match. The length of the CDR3 is 14 residues. CDR3 region: CSGRLAGVQETQYF. In DNA form, the CDR3 reads TGCAGCGGCCGACTAGCGGGGGTGCAAGAGACCCAGTACTTC.

The gene calls are TRBV5-4 and TRBJ2-2; a weak D match, TRBD2 (6 bases). This CDR3 is 16 amino acids long. The germline V gene encodes CDR1 SGHNT and CDR2 YYREEE (reference sequence). With 3 bases removed from V and 0 bases from J, the gap between germline ends came to 12 bases. CDR3 sequence: CASSSYGGANTGELFF. The CDR3 DNA reads TGTGCCAGCAGCTCCTATGGCGGGGCGAACACCGGGGAGCTGTTTTTT.

This chain joins TRBV2 and TRBJ1-4; a possible D gene is TRBD1 (5 bases). CDR1 SNHLY and CDR2 FYNNEI come from the germline V gene. V gave up 7 bases and J gave up 0 bases, with 18 bases separating them. The CDR3 length is 17 residues. The CDR3 is CASTPLDSYATNEKLFF. The CDR3 bases are TGTGCCAGCACACCGCTCGACAGCTATGCAACTAATGAAAAACTGTTTTTT.

CDR3 DNA: TGCAGCGTTGAAGGGGAGGGAGGGTGGACTGAAGCTTTCTTT. Amino acid sequence: CSVEGEGGWTEAFF. The chain is built from TRBV29-1 and TRBJ1-1; D is unclear. Germline CDR1 is SQVTM and CDR2 is ANQGSEA. This CDR3 has 14 amino acids. V gave up 1 base and J gave up 5 bases, with 14 bases separating them.

The rearrangement links TRBV6-2 or TRBV6-3 to TRBJ2-1; 7 nucleotides agree with TRBD1. V was pared by 6 bases and J by 5 bases, with 1 base of the junction left unmatched. This CDR3 contains 12 residues. The germline V gene has CDR1 MNHEY and CDR2 SVGEGT. This CDR3 reads CASRGQNNEQFF. The CDR3 nucleotides read TGTGCCAGCAGGGGACAGAACAATGAGCAGTTCTTC.

The rearrangement uses TRBV20-1 and TRBJ2-3; D perhaps matches TRBD2 (7 bases). This CDR3 has 16 amino acids. Trimming cost V 0 bases and J 5 bases, with 18 bases left between them. Germline CDR1 is DFQATT and CDR2 is SNEGSKA (reference sequence). Here the CDR3 DNA reads TGCAGTGCTAGAGATCGAGGGGGGGCCTGGGGAGATACGCAGTATTTT. It is translated as CSARDRGGAWGDTQYF.

V and J are TRBV5-1 and TRBJ2-1; 8 bases fit TRBD2. CDR1 and CDR2 from the germline V gene are SGHRS and YFSETQ. V dropped 3 bases and J dropped 9; count of bases not matched to a gene: 14. The CDR3 has 16 residues. CDR3 sequence (DNA): TGCGCCAGCAGCTCCGAGGGACTAGTCTTTGTAGGTGAGCAGTTCTTC. Its protein is CASSSEGLVFVGEQFF.

The count of this clonotype is one. The CDR3: CASSPTWESEAFF. CDR3 in DNA: TGTGCCAGCAGCCCAACATGGGAGTCTGAAGCTTTCTTT. This rearrangement joins TRBV7-3 to TRBJ1-1; unclear D gene. Trimming cost V 5 bases and J 6 bases, with 13 bases left between them. Germline V gene sequence: CDR1 SGHTA, CDR2 FQGTGA. This CDR3 region has 13 residues.

CDR3 protein: CASSWGAGLNEQFF. The CDR3 DNA sequence: TGTGCCAGCAGCTGGGGGGCCGGGTTGAATGAGCAGTTCTTC. This rearrangement joins TRBV11-2 to TRBJ2-1; D tentatively fits TRBD1 or TRBD2 (6 bases each). V lost 4 bases, J lost 7 bases, and 14 bases lay in between. The germline V gene has CDR1 SGHAT and CDR2 FQNNGV. CDR3 size: 14 residues.

The rearrangement links TRBV5-8 to TRBJ1-5; no reliable D call. This CDR3 spans 11 amino acids. Deletions cut 2 bases from V and 7 bases from J, with 4 bases between. The germline gives CDR1 SGHTS, CDR2 YDEGEE. For the CDR3, the DNA is TGTGCCAGCAGCTTCCTACAGCCCCAGCATTTT. It specifies CASSFLQPQHF.

This chain joins TRBV12-3 or TRBV12-4 and TRBJ1-1; no firm D call. The CDR3 runs to 12 residues. The V gene lost 5 bases and the J gene lost 1 base, with 5 bases spanning the gap. CDR3: CASSLKNTEAFF. The CDR3 bases are TGTGCCAGCAGTCTTAAGAACACTGAAGCTTTCTTT.